This record covers a single T cell receptor beta chain. The data stem from a study of untreated major depressive disorder. Using immunoSEQ multiplex PCR, the repertoire was profiled, and TCRdb retains in-frame clones only, with some absent. The data show tens of thousands of clones, approximately 89% seen once. The clonotype comes from a woman in her twenties or thirties in good health. Source material: CD4+ T cells from PBMCs.

The CDR3 DNA sequence: TGTGCCAGTAGCACTACTGCCCATAATTCACCCCTCCACTTT. Translating gives CASSTTAHNSPLHF. This chain uses TRBV19 with TRBJ1-6; D remains unclear. V lost 6 bases and J lost 5, with 11 bases in between. Germline values: CDR1 LNHDA, CDR2 SQIVND (reference sequence). The CDR3 is made up of 14 amino acids.